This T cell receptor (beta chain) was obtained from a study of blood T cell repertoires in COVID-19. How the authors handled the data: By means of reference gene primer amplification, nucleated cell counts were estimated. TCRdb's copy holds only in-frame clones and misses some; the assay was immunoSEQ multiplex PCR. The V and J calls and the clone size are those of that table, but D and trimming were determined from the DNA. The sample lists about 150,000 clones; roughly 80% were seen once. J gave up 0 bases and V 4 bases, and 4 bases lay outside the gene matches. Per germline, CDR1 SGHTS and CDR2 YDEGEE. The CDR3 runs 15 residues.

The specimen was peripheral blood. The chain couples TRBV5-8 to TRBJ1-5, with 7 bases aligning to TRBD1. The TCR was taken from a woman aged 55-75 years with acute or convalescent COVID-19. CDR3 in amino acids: CASSAGTDSNQPQHF. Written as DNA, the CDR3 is TGTGCCAGCAGCGCTGGGACAGATAGCAATCAGCCCCAGCATTTT.